These T cell receptor beta chains were read from a single sample in a study of T-cell memory formation after mild COVID-19. TCRdb re-called the 5' RACE reads through MiXCR, storing one row per CDR3 protein. This table holds a few hundred thousand distinct CDR3 sequences, approximately 18% found once. The sample comprised PBMCs or a T cell subset sorted from them (not recorded which). The receptors shown here come from a man younger than 35 who had mild COVID-19 (a few samples of this study predate the infection). Cell type and time point are not known. CDR3s include the opening cysteine and the closing phenylalanine or tryptophan. The D gene is left open where the match is weak. A clone size is listed for some rows: how often the clone was seen (once, few, many), or a class if it is expanded.

clone_size d_call j_call v_call cdr3_length cdr3_aa
many TRBD1 TRBJ2-7 TRBV5-1 15 CASSLDRGGLGGQYF
NA TRBD2 TRBJ2-3 TRBV7-2 17 CASSLVGTSGSTDTQYF
NA NA TRBJ1-5 TRBV5-1 15 CASSTGASGNQPQHF
NA NA TRBJ2-3 TRBV6-6 10 CASQADTQYF
NA NA TRBJ2-3 TRBV9 13 CASSVYGADTQYF
NA NA TRBJ1-1 TRBV12-3/TRBV12-4 15 CASSGHGGLDTEAFF
NA NA TRBJ2-1 TRBV29-1 12 CSVGWFGNEQFF
NA NA TRBJ1-3 TRBV20-1 12 CSAYHSGNTIYF
few NA TRBJ2-2 TRBV9 13 CASSVAGTGELFF
many NA TRBJ2-1 TRBV20-1 13 CSANDLSYNEQFF
few TRBD1 TRBJ2-7 TRBV12-3/TRBV12-4 16 CASSTAGQAGSYEQYF
NA NA TRBJ1-1 TRBV4-3 15 CASSPTGWGADEAFF
many TRBD1 TRBJ1-5 TRBV19 15 CASSGTGARSQPQHF
NA NA TRBJ1-1 TRBV6-6 14 CASSFPTVNTEAFF
NA TRBD1 TRBJ2-2 TRBV12-3/TRBV12-4 15 CASRLGQRDTGELFF
few TRBD1 TRBJ2-2 TRBV7-2 15 CASRRQGAYTGELFF
NA NA TRBJ2-5 TRBV18 14 CASSPLAGVETQYF
NA NA TRBJ2-5 TRBV9 16 CASSVGVTVSGETQYF
NA NA TRBJ2-6 TRBV12-3/TRBV12-4 14 CASARTSGANVLTF
NA NA TRBJ2-3 TRBV7-2 16 CASSLEGRIRADTQYF
NA TRBD1 TRBJ1-5 TRBV7-9 16 CASSLAGRGRAQPQHF
NA NA TRBJ1-2 TRBV10-3 14 CAISELSQGNGYTF
few NA TRBJ1-2 TRBV7-8 13 CASRPRAGNGYTF
NA TRBD1 TRBJ2-5 TRBV29-1 15 CSALSGGRDQETQYF
few TRBD1 TRBJ2-1 TRBV9 14 CASSARGTYNEQFF
NA NA TRBJ1-4 TRBV30 12 CAWEGGGEKLFF
NA NA TRBJ2-1 TRBV12-3/TRBV12-4 12 CATGGRGDEQFF
NA NA TRBJ2-5 TRBV4-3 16 CASSQSTGMGGETQYF
few NA TRBJ2-5 TRBV12-3/TRBV12-4 13 CASRLLAGETQYF
few TRBD1 TRBJ2-1 TRBV12-5 13 CASGLVRGRGLLF
NA TRBD2 TRBJ2-5 TRBV9 16 CASSVGTSGGMETQYF
NA NA TRBJ2-7 TRBV19 13 CASSTTGFYEQYF
few NA TRBJ2-7 TRBV7-2 14 CASSYVGDSYEQYF
NA NA TRBJ2-3 TRBV5-1 15 CASSFSGGGPDTQYF
few TRBD1 TRBJ2-5 TRBV10-3 14 CAISEQGDQETQYF
NA NA TRBJ1-1 TRBV28 14 CASSLLGIDTEAFF
NA NA TRBJ1-6 TRBV6-5 13 CASRISYNSPLHF
many TRBD2 TRBJ2-1 TRBV5-5 14 CASSPVTSIHEQFF
NA NA TRBJ2-4 TRBV20-1 14 CSARDRVAKNIQYF
NA TRBD2 TRBJ2-5 TRBV6-6 13 CASSLRLAEDQYF
NA NA TRBJ1-6 TRBV20-1 14 CSARTAFYNSPLHF
NA TRBD1 TRBJ1-1 TRBV14 15 CASSQLQGMNTEAFF
NA NA TRBJ2-3 TRBV5-6 14 CASSSGGRPDTQYF
few NA TRBJ2-2 TRBV12-3/TRBV12-4 15 CASSLGTPNTGELFF
NA TRBD1 TRBJ1-1 TRBV6-6 13 CASRSGGDTEAFF
few NA TRBJ1-2 TRBV4-1 14 CASSQDLPGGGYTF
NA NA TRBJ2-7 TRBV5-1 15 CASSPGGRANYEQYF
NA NA TRBJ2-1 TRBV5-1 14 CASSLSRFYNEQFF
NA TRBD2 TRBJ2-1 TRBV9 15 CASSISGGAWNEQFF
few TRBD1 TRBJ1-5 TRBV24-1 16 CATSDPRTGGNQPQHF
NA TRBD1 TRBJ1-1 TRBV10-3 12 CAIGQAGTEAFF
NA NA TRBJ2-3 TRBV3-1 16 CASSPLQGSSTDTQYF